A selection of T cell receptor beta chains follows, all from one sample in a study of untreated major depressive disorder. Using immunoSEQ multiplex PCR, the repertoire was profiled, and TCRdb retains in-frame clones only, with some absent. Altogether roughly 17,000 clones are present, approximately 92% being singletons, with the ten largest covering 0.45% to 0.7%. Material for sequencing was CD4+ T cells from PBMCs. The receptor source for this set is a woman in her forties with major depressive disorder. The CDR3 runs from the conserved cysteine through the conserved F or W. Fields, in order: V gene, clone size, D gene, J gene, CDR3 protein, CDR3 DNA. The D gene is left open where the match is weak. Clone size is stated in some rows and not others, as once, few, many or a class when expanded.

V gene: TRBV19; clone size: once; D gene: .; J gene: TRBJ1-1; CDR3 protein: CASSERDRPNTEAFF; CDR3 DNA: TGTGCCAGTAGTGAAAGAGACAGGCCGAACACTGAAGCTTTCTTT
V gene: TRBV7-8; clone size: .; D gene: .; J gene: TRBJ1-3; CDR3 protein: CASSLELKLRGPGNTIYF; CDR3 DNA: TGTGCCAGCAGCTTAGAGCTTAAGCTCAGGGGACCTGGAAACACCATATATTTT
V gene: TRBV19; clone size: .; D gene: .; J gene: TRBJ2-5; CDR3 protein: CASSVETSQYF; CDR3 DNA: TGTGCCAGTAGTGTGGAGACGTCCCAGTACTTC
V gene: TRBV15; clone size: .; D gene: TRBD2; J gene: TRBJ2-1; CDR3 protein: CATHSTSGTFYNEQFF; CDR3 DNA: TGTGCCACTCACTCCACTAGCGGGACGTTCTACAATGAGCAGTTCTTC
V gene: TRBV9; clone size: .; D gene: .; J gene: TRBJ2-2; CDR3 protein: CASSVDLTGELFF; CDR3 DNA: TGTGCCAGCAGCGTAGATCTGACCGGGGAGCTGTTTTTT
V gene: TRBV5-4; clone size: .; D gene: .; J gene: TRBJ2-1; CDR3 protein: CASSLVAGSYNEQFF; CDR3 DNA: TGTGCCAGCAGCTTGGTGGCGGGGTCCTACAATGAGCAGTTCTTC
V gene: TRBV4-2; clone size: few; D gene: .; J gene: TRBJ1-5; CDR3 protein: CASSQDRSWPQHF; CDR3 DNA: TGTGCCAGCAGCCAAGACAGATCATGGCCCCAGCATTTT
V gene: TRBV14; clone size: .; D gene: .; J gene: TRBJ2-3; CDR3 protein: CASKTRGASTISVHTDTQYF; CDR3 DNA: TGTGCCAGCAAAACAAGAGGGGCTAGCACCATAAGTGTTCACACAGATACGCAGTATTTT
V gene: TRBV5-1; clone size: .; D gene: .; J gene: TRBJ1-4; CDR3 protein: CASSLGYGGGYNEKLFF; CDR3 DNA: TGCGCCAGCAGTCTTGGGTACGGGGGCGGCTACAATGAAAAACTGTTTTTT
V gene: TRBV18; clone size: .; D gene: .; J gene: TRBJ2-7; CDR3 protein: CASSSLGDEQYF; CDR3 DNA: TGTGCCAGCTCTTCGCTGGGGGACGAGCAGTACTTC
V gene: TRBV2; clone size: once; D gene: .; J gene: TRBJ1-1; CDR3 protein: CASRAMTVRTEAFF; CDR3 DNA: TGTGCCAGCAGGGCAATGACAGTTAGGACTGAAGCTTTCTTT
V gene: TRBV13; clone size: .; D gene: .; J gene: TRBJ1-3; CDR3 protein: CASSGYRRGASGNTIYF; CDR3 DNA: TGTGCCAGCAGCGGTTACAGGCGTGGCGCCTCTGGAAACACCATATATTTT
V gene: TRBV6-4; clone size: once; D gene: .; J gene: TRBJ1-1; CDR3 protein: CASARQENTEAFF; CDR3 DNA: TGTGCCAGCGCGAGACAGGAGAACACTGAAGCTTTCTTT
V gene: TRBV7-2; clone size: .; D gene: .; J gene: TRBJ1-5; CDR3 protein: CASSYSNQPQHF; CDR3 DNA: TGTGCCAGCAGCTATAGCAATCAGCCCCAGCATTTT
V gene: TRBV27; clone size: .; D gene: TRBD2; J gene: TRBJ2-1; CDR3 protein: CASSLWSGRGYNEQFF; CDR3 DNA: TGTGCCAGCAGTTTATGGAGCGGGAGAGGCTACAATGAGCAGTTCTTC
V gene: TRBV27; clone size: .; D gene: TRBD2; J gene: TRBJ2-1; CDR3 protein: CASSFQTSGDEQFF; CDR3 DNA: TGTGCCAGCAGTTTTCAGACTAGCGGGGATGAGCAGTTCTTC
V gene: TRBV7-3; clone size: once; D gene: TRBD2; J gene: TRBJ2-2; CDR3 protein: CASRGTSGRGTGELFF; CDR3 DNA: TGTGCCAGCAGAGGGACTAGCGGGAGGGGTACCGGGGAGCTGTTTTTT
V gene: TRBV6-1; clone size: .; D gene: .; J gene: TRBJ1-1; CDR3 protein: CASSGQMITNTEAFF; CDR3 DNA: TGTGCCAGCAGTGGGCAGATGATAACGAACACTGAAGCTTTCTTT
V gene: TRBV6-1; clone size: .; D gene: .; J gene: TRBJ2-7; CDR3 protein: CASGGLNGRSYEQYF; CDR3 DNA: TGTGCCAGCGGAGGATTGAACGGGCGCTCCTACGAGCAGTACTTC
V gene: TRBV29-1; clone size: .; D gene: .; J gene: TRBJ2-5; CDR3 protein: CSISEYQETQYF; CDR3 DNA: TGCAGTATATCCGAGTACCAAGAGACCCAGTACTTC
V gene: TRBV7-3; clone size: .; D gene: .; J gene: TRBJ2-1; CDR3 protein: CASSSGRSSYNEQFF; CDR3 DNA: TGTGCCAGCAGCTCCGGCAGGAGCTCCTACAATGAGCAGTTCTTC
V gene: TRBV4-2; clone size: .; D gene: TRBD1; J gene: TRBJ1-2; CDR3 protein: CASSQGAGQGAQGYTF; CDR3 DNA: TGTGCCAGCAGCCAAGGGGCGGGCCAGGGGGCGCAGGGCTACACCTTC
V gene: TRBV5-6; clone size: .; D gene: .; J gene: TRBJ1-1; CDR3 protein: CASSPDVRNTEAFF; CDR3 DNA: TGTGCCAGCAGCCCGGACGTTAGGAATACTGAAGCTTTCTTT
V gene: TRBV5-8; clone size: .; D gene: TRBD1; J gene: TRBJ1-4; CDR3 protein: CASSRGTGIANEKLFF; CDR3 DNA: TGTGCCAGCAGCCGCGGGACAGGGATAGCTAATGAAAAACTGTTTTTT
V gene: TRBV9; clone size: few; D gene: .; J gene: TRBJ1-2; CDR3 protein: CASSAGGGQGSGYTF; CDR3 DNA: TGTGCCAGCAGCGCAGGAGGTGGGCAGGGAAGTGGCTACACCTTC
V gene: TRBV9; clone size: .; D gene: TRBD2; J gene: TRBJ2-3; CDR3 protein: CASSVTGGASDTQYF; CDR3 DNA: TGTGCCAGCAGTGTAACCGGGGGGGCGTCAGATACGCAGTATTTT
V gene: TRBV6-6; clone size: .; D gene: .; J gene: TRBJ2-7; CDR3 protein: CASSPKAGQSSYEQYF; CDR3 DNA: TGTGCCAGCAGTCCGAAGGCGGGACAGAGCTCCTACGAGCAGTACTTC
V gene: TRBV2; clone size: .; D gene: .; J gene: TRBJ1-2; CDR3 protein: CASNDQALYGYTF; CDR3 DNA: TGTGCCAGCAATGACCAGGCCCTCTATGGCTACACCTTC
V gene: TRBV15; clone size: .; D gene: TRBD2; J gene: TRBJ2-5; CDR3 protein: CATSRAGGFDKYF; CDR3 DNA: TGTGCCACCAGCAGAGCGGGGGGGTTTGACAAGTACTTC
V gene: TRBV5-1; clone size: .; D gene: TRBD2; J gene: TRBJ2-7; CDR3 protein: CASSLGGGTHEQYF; CDR3 DNA: TGCGCCAGCAGCTTGGGCGGGGGGACCCACGAGCAGTACTTC
V gene: TRBV6-1; clone size: .; D gene: .; J gene: TRBJ2-2; CDR3 protein: CASSEAANTGELFF; CDR3 DNA: TGTGCCAGCAGTGAGGCAGCTAACACCGGGGAGCTGTTTTTT
V gene: TRBV6-1; clone size: .; D gene: .; J gene: TRBJ1-1; CDR3 protein: CASSDMVQALNTEAFF; CDR3 DNA: TGTGCCAGCAGTGACATGGTCCAGGCCTTGAACACTGAAGCTTTCTTT
V gene: TRBV6-5; clone size: .; D gene: .; J gene: TRBJ1-1; CDR3 protein: CASRPPAGGGTEAFF; CDR3 DNA: TGTGCCAGCAGGCCCCCGGCCGGCGGGGGCACTGAAGCTTTCTTT
V gene: TRBV6-1; clone size: .; D gene: .; J gene: TRBJ2-2; CDR3 protein: CASQKEPSTGELFF; CDR3 DNA: TGTGCCAGCCAAAAAGAACCGTCCACCGGGGAGCTGTTTTTT
V gene: TRBV4-2; clone size: .; D gene: .; J gene: TRBJ1-4; CDR3 protein: CASSQVDRTHNEKLFF; CDR3 DNA: TGTGCCAGCAGCCAGGTCGACAGAACCCATAATGAAAAACTGTTTTTT
V gene: TRBV15; clone size: .; D gene: .; J gene: TRBJ1-1; CDR3 protein: CATSPLPREAFF; CDR3 DNA: TGTGCCACCAGCCCCTTGCCCCGCGAAGCTTTCTTT
V gene: TRBV11-1; clone size: .; D gene: TRBD2; J gene: TRBJ2-7; CDR3 protein: CASRAGGRYEQYF; CDR3 DNA: TGTGCCAGCCGAGCGGGGGGGCGTTACGAGCAGTACTTC
V gene: TRBV30; clone size: .; D gene: TRBD1; J gene: TRBJ1-3; CDR3 protein: CAGWDRASGNTIYF; CDR3 DNA: TGTGCCGGGTGGGACAGGGCCTCTGGAAACACCATATATTTT
V gene: TRBV27; clone size: .; D gene: .; J gene: TRBJ2-1; CDR3 protein: CASSPRGVGGPGGKLAYNEQFF; CDR3 DNA: TGTGCCAGCAGTCCTAGAGGGGTGGGGGGCCCTGGGGGAAAGTTGGCCTACAATGAGCAGTTCTTC
V gene: TRBV9; clone size: .; D gene: TRBD2; J gene: TRBJ2-5; CDR3 protein: CASSDVPPSGGQETQYF; CDR3 DNA: TGTGCCAGCAGCGATGTGCCCCCATCCGGGGGGCAAGAGACCCAGTACTTC
V gene: TRBV19; clone size: .; D gene: TRBD1; J gene: TRBJ2-5; CDR3 protein: CASSEQGKTQYF; CDR3 DNA: TGTGCCAGTAGTGAACAGGGGAAGACCCAGTACTTC
V gene: TRBV4-2; clone size: .; D gene: .; J gene: TRBJ1-5; CDR3 protein: CASSHEGQMDQPQHF; CDR3 DNA: TGTGCCAGCAGCCACGAAGGACAGATGGATCAGCCCCAGCATTTT
V gene: TRBV2; clone size: .; D gene: TRBD1; J gene: TRBJ1-3; CDR3 protein: CASSEKGARTGNTIYF; CDR3 DNA: TGTGCCAGCAGTGAAAAGGGGGCCCGCACTGGAAACACCATATATTTT
V gene: TRBV30; clone size: .; D gene: .; J gene: TRBJ2-3; CDR3 protein: CAWGPADTQYF; CDR3 DNA: TGTGCCTGGGGCCCGGCGGATACGCAGTATTTT
V gene: TRBV7-9; clone size: once; D gene: .; J gene: TRBJ1-2; CDR3 protein: CASSLELGARDHGYTF; CDR3 DNA: TGTGCCAGCAGCTTAGAGTTGGGGGCCCGAGACCATGGCTACACCTTC
V gene: TRBV19; clone size: .; D gene: .; J gene: TRBJ1-2; CDR3 protein: CASSPRTKPNYGYTF; CDR3 DNA: TGTGCCAGTAGTCCACGGACAAAACCTAACTATGGCTACACCTTC
V gene: TRBV5-1; clone size: .; D gene: .; J gene: TRBJ1-3; CDR3 protein: CASSLQTGTWGNTIYF; CDR3 DNA: TGCGCCAGCAGCTTGCAAACAGGGACATGGGGAAACACCATATATTTT
V gene: TRBV2; clone size: .; D gene: .; J gene: TRBJ2-3; CDR3 protein: CASTLSGEGQYF; CDR3 DNA: TGTGCCAGCACCCTATCAGGCGAAGGGCAGTATTTT
V gene: TRBV9; clone size: .; D gene: TRBD1; J gene: TRBJ1-2; CDR3 protein: CASSEGQGFYGYTF; CDR3 DNA: TGTGCCAGCAGCGAGGGACAGGGTTTCTATGGCTACACCTTC
V gene: TRBV6-6; clone size: .; D gene: TRBD1; J gene: TRBJ1-1; CDR3 protein: CASSLRQGNTEAFF; CDR3 DNA: TGTGCCAGCAGTCTGCGACAGGGGAACACTGAAGCTTTCTTT
V gene: TRBV7-2; clone size: .; D gene: TRBD1; J gene: TRBJ1-2; CDR3 protein: CASSSEAGGYGYTF; CDR3 DNA: TGTGCCAGCAGCTCAGAGGCAGGGGGCTATGGCTACACCTTC
V gene: TRBV19; clone size: .; D gene: .; J gene: TRBJ1-1; CDR3 protein: CASNIYVGAMNTEAFF; CDR3 DNA: TGTGCCAGTAACATCTACGTGGGGGCCATGAACACTGAAGCTTTCTTT
V gene: TRBV7-2; clone size: .; D gene: .; J gene: TRBJ1-5; CDR3 protein: CASSLAAQAIYQPQHF; CDR3 DNA: TGTGCCAGCAGCTTAGCGGCGCAGGCTATCTATCAGCCCCAGCATTTT